Presented here are 13 T cell receptor beta chains from one specimen sequenced in a study of blood T cell repertoires in COVID-19. The method was immunoSEQ multiplex PCR; TCRdb's version includes in-frame clones alone and lacks a portion of them. The sample has a few hundred thousand clones, 86% seen once. The sample consisted of peripheral blood. The receptors stem from a woman aged 25 to 45 with active or convalescent COVID-19.

The chain is built from TRBV27 and TRBJ1-5, with 7 bases identical to TRBD1. CDR1 and CDR2 (germline): MNHEY, SMNVEV (reference sequence). The CDR3 extends over 15 amino acids. The J segment lost 4 bases and the V segment lost 4 bases, leaving 7 bases of the junction unmatched. The CDR3 bases are TGTGCCAGCAGTTCCCGGACAGGTTTTAATCAGCCCCAGCATTTT. This translates into CASSSRTGFNQPQHF.

V is TRBV20-1 and J is TRBJ1-2, with D possibly matching TRBD1 (6 bases). Per the germline V gene, CDR1 is DFQATT and CDR2 is SNEGSKA (reference sequence). The CDR3 has 9 residues. CDR3 sequence (DNA): TGCAGCGCAGGGGAGGGCTACACCTTC. Its protein product is CSAGEGYTF.

The V gene is TRBV29-1, the J gene TRBJ2-5, with a weak D call TRBD2 (5 bases). V gave up 1 base and J gave up 2 bases, with 8 bases separating them. The CDR3 spans 13 residues. Germline V gene data show CDR1 as SQVTM and CDR2 as ANQGSEA. The DNA of the CDR3 is TGCAGCGTTGAAGGGCGGAGGCAAGAGACCCAGTACTTC. This codes for CSVEGRRQETQYF.

The J gene is TRBJ2-2, the V gene TRBV30, with 11 positions matching TRBD2. The CDR3 loop spans 16 amino acids. Trimming removed 0 bases from V and 3 bases from J; junction bases left unmatched: 3. Germline values: CDR1 GTSNPN, CDR2 SVGIG (reference sequence). The CDR3 bases are TGTGCCTGGAGTGTACCTAGCGGGGGGTACACCGGGGAGCTGTTTTTT. Translated: CAWSVPSGGYTGELFF.

The genes are TRBV28 and TRBJ1-1, with D unresolved. Germline CDR1 MDHEN, CDR2 SYDVKM. The CDR3 totals 18 residues. Trimming left V 5 bases short and J 0 bases short, with 22 bases between. The CDR3 loop reads CASSDLGGQSFMNTEAFF. Written as DNA, the CDR3 is TGTGCCAGCAGTGACCTGGGTGGGCAGAGTTTTATGAACACTGAAGCTTTCTTT.

This clone was detected a few times. The rearrangement joins TRBV27 to TRBJ1-2; TRBD1 aligns across 11 bases. The CDR3 extends over 15 amino acids. The V gene end was trimmed by 5 bases and the J gene end by 7 bases; junction bases not matched to a gene: 9. The germline gives CDR1 MNHEY, CDR2 SMNVEV (reference sequence). This chain's CDR3 is CASSARGQGVGGYTF. CDR3 nucleotide sequence: TGTGCCAGCAGTGCTAGGGGACAGGGGGTCGGTGGCTACACCTTC.

V gene TRBV12-3 or TRBV12-4 combines with J gene TRBJ2-7, with a possible D match to TRBD1 (6 bases). Trimming removed 5 bases at V and 2 bases at J, with 10 bases between. CDR3 length equals 13 residues. In nucleotides, the CDR3 is TGTGCCAGCAGTCCAGGGGATACCTACGAGCAGTACTTC. It translates to CASSPGDTYEQYF.

This chain links TRBV7-9 with TRBJ2-3; 7 bases are a match to TRBD1. Germline CDR1 is SEHNR and CDR2 is FQNEAQ (reference sequence). This CDR3 is 15 amino acids long. The J segment lost 3 bases and the V segment lost 4 bases, leaving 7 bases of the junction unmatched. The DNA for the CDR3 is TGTGCCAGCAGCTCCGGGACAGTTGGAACAGATACGCAGTATTTT. Its protein is CASSSGTVGTDTQYF.

V is TRBV21-1 and J is TRBJ1-4; the table names TRBD1, a call not compared with the DNA. TRBV21-1 constitutes a pseudogene. CDR3 size: 13 residues. CDR3: CASPGTGPEKLFF. CDR3 nucleotide sequence: TGTGCCAGCCCCGGGACAGGGCCTGAAAAACTGTTTTTT.

This clone was observed once. The chain uses TRBV3-1 (or the pseudogene TRBV3-2) and TRBJ2-3; D is undetermined. The CDR3 spans 15 residues. Germline assignment: CDR1 LGHDT and CDR2 YNNKEL (reference sequence). The V gene lost 5 bases and the J gene lost 5 bases, with 17 bases spanning the gap. The CDR3 bases are TGTGCCAGCAGCAAAGGCCGGGTCCAGAAAGATACGCAGTATTTT. Translating it yields CASSKGRVQKDTQYF.

This chain connects TRBV6-5 to TRBJ1-5; D possibly corresponds to TRBD1 (6 bases). The CDR3 consists of 15 residues. Trimming pared 5 bases from V and 4 bases from J, leaving 15 bases between. Germline CDR1 MNHEY, CDR2 SVGAGI. Here the CDR3 reads CASSPYRDPNQPQHF. The CDR3 nucleotides are TGTGCCAGCAGTCCCTACAGGGATCCTAATCAGCCCCAGCATTTT.

This chain joins TRBV4-2 and TRBJ1-1; 9 bases map to TRBD1. The J segment lost 4 bases and the V segment lost 3 bases, leaving 3 bases of the junction unmatched. The germline gives CDR1 LGHNA, CDR2 YNFKEQ. The CDR3 length is 14 residues. CDR3 sequence (DNA): TGTGCCAGCAGCCATCCGACAGGGGGCACTGAAGCTTTCTTT. It codes for CASSHPTGGTEAFF.

The CDR3 nucleotides are TGCGCCAGCAGCTTTGACAAACGCGAGCAGTACTTC. It is translated as CASSFDKREQYF. This chain uses TRBV5-1 with TRBJ2-7; D is unresolved. Trimming pared 2 bases from V and 6 bases from J, leaving 9 bases between. CDR1 and CDR2 from the germline V gene are SGHRS and YFSETQ. The CDR3 runs to 12 residues.